Below are 13 T cell receptor beta chains sequenced from a single sample in a study of CD8+CD57+ T cells in acquired aplastic anemia. Genomic DNA acted as the template from which TCR beta VDJ combination and CDR3 sequence profiling were carried out. TCRdb redid the calling of the reads with MiXCR, one entry per CDR3 protein. The sample has 450,000 to 550,000 distinct CDR3 sequences; roughly a third are singletons. Before being chosen for sequencing, patients had shown CD8+CD57+ cell expansion by flow cytometry. Sequenced input: sorted CD4+, CD8+, or CD8+CD57+ T cells (not recorded which) from PBMCs. These TCRs come from a human donor with aplastic anemia.

This sequence joins TRBV2 and TRBJ2-7; D call uncertain. The CDR3 extends over 10 amino acids. Germline CDR1 and CDR2: SNHLY and FYNNEI. Trimming pared 1 base from V and 9 bases from J, leaving 4 bases between. CDR3 sequence (DNA): TGTGCCAGCAGTGAAGAAGGGCAGTACTTC. Protein product: CASSEEGQYF.

Worth noting for this clonotype: A much larger clone differs by one base, so this may be a read error. The chain joins TRBV20-1 to TRBJ2-7, with TRBD1 identical over 8 bases. Germline V lookup: CDR1 DFQATT, CDR2 SNEGSKA (reference sequence). CDR3 length equals 15 residues. V dropped 2 bases and J dropped 6; count of bases not matched to a gene: 12. CDR3: CSARQGLRDRTEQYF. The CDR3 nucleotides read TGCAGTGCTAGACAAGGCCTTCGGGACAGGACCGAGCAGTACTTC.

With regard to this clonotype: This may stem from a read error, because a much larger clone lies one nucleotide away. CDR3: CASSLSGAGVYEQYF. The CDR3 coding sequence is TGTGCCAGCAGCCTTTCCGGGGCAGGGGTATACGAGCAGTACTTC. V gene TRBV9 combines with J gene TRBJ2-7, with a weak D call TRBD1 (6 bases). CDR3 length equals 15 residues. V lost 4 bases to trimming and J lost 4 bases, with 18 bases between them. CDR1 is SGDLS and CDR2 is YYNGEE in the germline V gene.

About this clonotype: A read error is possible here, since a much larger clone lies one base away. This chain joins TRBV20-1 and TRBJ1-2; D unresolved. Germline CDR1 is DFQATT and CDR2 is SNEGSKA (reference sequence). The CDR3 length is 15 residues. DNA of the CDR3: TGCAATGCTAGAGACGAAAGTAAGGGTGGCTATGGCTACACCTTC. Translating gives CNARDESKGGYGYTF.

Comment on this clonotype: This sequence may be a read error, since a much larger clone differs from it by one base. This chain links TRBV20-1 with TRBJ1-1, with D uncertain. The CDR3 is made up of 13 amino acids. Germline V gene sequence: CDR1 DFQATT, CDR2 SNEGSKA (reference sequence). The germline V and J ends were trimmed by 3 bases and 4 bases, with 12 bases remaining between them. Here the CDR3 reads CSARETVTTEAFF. Here the CDR3 DNA reads TGCAGTGCTAGGGAAACAGTAACCACTGAAGCTTTCTTT.

The V and J genes are TRBV11-1 and TRBJ2-7; 14 positions agree with TRBD2. J was trimmed by 3 bases and V by 1 base; bases with no gene match: 5. CDR3 length: 17 amino acids. Per germline, CDR1 SGHAT and CDR2 FQDESV (reference sequence). CDR3 bases: TGTGCCAGCAGCTTAGGGGGACTAGCGGGGGATTACTACGAGCAGTACTTC. This gives the protein CASSLGGLAGDYYEQYF.

In the case of this clonotype: The junction departs from the called germline gene at one end, perhaps through a read error. This chain uses TRBV5-1 with TRBJ1-4; the D is unclear. Germline CDR1 SGHRS, CDR2 YFSETQ. The length of the CDR3 is 15 residues. In DNA, the CDR3 is TGCGCCAGCAGCTTGGGACGGTCAACTAATGAAAAACCGTTTTTT. Its protein product is CASSLGRSTNEKPFF.

This clonotype was seen many times. The V and J genes are TRBV19 and TRBJ1-6; D is uncertain. Germline V gene sequence: CDR1 LNHDA, CDR2 SQIVND (reference sequence). This CDR3 spans 16 amino acids. V shed 6 bases and J shed 0 bases, with 12 bases lying between them. DNA for the CDR3: TGTGCCAGTAGAGGTGAACCTAGCTCCTATAATTCACCCCTCCACTTT. This translates into CASRGEPSSYNSPLHF.

This clonotype was seen at least ten times. This sequence joins TRBV12-3 or TRBV12-4 and TRBJ1-6; D may be TRBD1 (5 bases). The germline V and J ends were trimmed by 5 bases and 0 bases, with 8 bases remaining between them. This CDR3 comprises 15 residues. CDR3 nucleotides: TGTGCCAGCAGTGAGGGGAGCTCCTATAATTCACCCCTCCACTTT. Its protein product is CASSEGSSYNSPLHF.

The table lists this clonotype with a few counts. The J gene is TRBJ1-1, the V gene TRBV15; no clear D. The CDR3 runs to 14 residues. The V and J ends lost 0 bases and 5 bases respectively, with 10 bases between them. Germline lookup yields CDR1 LNHNV and CDR2 YYDKDF (reference sequence). The CDR3 sequence is CATSRDLRVTEAFF. The DNA for the CDR3 is TGTGCCACCAGCAGAGATCTAAGGGTTACTGAAGCTTTCTTT. Together with reference TRBV15 and TRBJ1-1, the CDR3 gives the full variable domain: DAMVIQNPRYQVTQFGKPVTLSCSQTLNHNVMYWYQQKSSQAPKLLFHYYDKDFNNEADTPDNFQSRRPNTSFCFLDIRSPGLGDTAMYLCATSRDLRVTEAFFGQGTRLTVV.

About this clonotype: Being one base from a much bigger clone, this may be a read error. V is TRBV2 and J is TRBJ2-5, with TRBD1 matching 7 bases. Germline V gene sequence: CDR1 SNHLY, CDR2 FYNNEI. There are 12 residues in the CDR3. The DNA for the CDR3 is TGTGCCAGCAGTGTAGGACAGGAGACCCGGTACTTC. It specifies CASSVGQETRYF.

The chain uses TRBV6-5 and TRBJ2-1; tentatively, D is TRBD2 (6 bases). This CDR3 contains 15 residues. Per germline, CDR1 MNHEY and CDR2 SVGAGI. V lost 3 bases, J lost 2 bases, and 11 bases lay in between. DNA of the CDR3: TGTGCCAGCAGTTATGGGGGGAGCACCTACAATGAGCAGTTCTTC. Its translation: CASSYGGSTYNEQFF.

Note on this clonotype: It is likely a read error, because the conserved phenylalanine at the end of the CDR3 is missing. No DNA is shown, since the ends of the CDR3 on it are uncertain; the CDR3 is the one TCRdb lists. The chain has TRBV19 and TRBJ2-5; the listed D gene, TRBD1, was not tested against the DNA. The germline CDR1 and CDR2 sequences are LNHDA and SQIVND (reference sequence). Inclusive of both ends, the CDR3 amounts to 9 amino acids. CDR3 sequence: CASSTLTLD.